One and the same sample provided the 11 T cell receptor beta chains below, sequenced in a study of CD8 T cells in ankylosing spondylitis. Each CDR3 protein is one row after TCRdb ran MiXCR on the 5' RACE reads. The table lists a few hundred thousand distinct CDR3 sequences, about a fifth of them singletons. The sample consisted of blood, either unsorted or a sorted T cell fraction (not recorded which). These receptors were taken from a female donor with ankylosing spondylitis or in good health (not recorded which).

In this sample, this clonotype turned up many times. The DNA for the CDR3 is TGTGCCAGCTCACCTGGCTCTGGAAACACCATATATTTT. Translation gives CASSPGSGNTIYF. The rearrangement joins TRBV18 to TRBJ1-3, with D unresolved. The CDR3 spans 13 residues. With 3 bases removed from V and 0 bases from J, the gap between germline ends came to 3 bases. Germline lookup yields CDR1 KGHSH and CDR2 LQKENI.

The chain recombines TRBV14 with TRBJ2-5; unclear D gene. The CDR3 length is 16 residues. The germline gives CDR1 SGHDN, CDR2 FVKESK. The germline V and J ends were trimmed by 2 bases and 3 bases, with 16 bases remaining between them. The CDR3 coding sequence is TGTGCCAGCAGCCAATTGGCCAATTTTAATAAAGAGACCCAGTACTTC. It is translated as CASSQLANFNKETQYF.

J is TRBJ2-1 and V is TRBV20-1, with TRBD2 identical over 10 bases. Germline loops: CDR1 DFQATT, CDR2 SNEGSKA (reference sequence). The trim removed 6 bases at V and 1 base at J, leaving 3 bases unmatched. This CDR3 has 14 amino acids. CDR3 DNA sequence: TGCAGTGCCGGTAGCGGGAGGTCCTACAATGAGCAGTTCTTC. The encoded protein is CSAGSGRSYNEQFF.

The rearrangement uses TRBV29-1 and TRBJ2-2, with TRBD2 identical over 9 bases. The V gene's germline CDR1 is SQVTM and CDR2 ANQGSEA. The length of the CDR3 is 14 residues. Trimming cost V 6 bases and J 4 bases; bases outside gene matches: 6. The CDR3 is CSVTGLASTGELFF. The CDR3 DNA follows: TGCAGCGTCACGGGACTAGCCAGCACCGGGGAGCTGTTTTTT.

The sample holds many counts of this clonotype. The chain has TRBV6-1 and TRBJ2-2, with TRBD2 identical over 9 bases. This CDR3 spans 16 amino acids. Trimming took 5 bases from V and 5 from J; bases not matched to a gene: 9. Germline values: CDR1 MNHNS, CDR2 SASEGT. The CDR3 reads CASSQTPGLATGELFF. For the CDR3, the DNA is TGTGCCAGCAGTCAAACCCCGGGACTAGCAACCGGGGAGCTGTTTTTT.

Here the CDR3 DNA reads TGTGCCAGCAGCTTAAACAGGGGAACGTCTTTTGAAAAACTGTTTTTT. It encodes CASSLNRGTSFEKLFF. The chain links TRBV7-9 to TRBJ1-4; TRBD1 aligns across 7 bases. This CDR3 is built from 16 residues. Trimming took 2 bases from V and 7 from J; bases not matched to a gene: 10. The germline gives CDR1 SEHNR, CDR2 FQNEAQ (reference sequence).

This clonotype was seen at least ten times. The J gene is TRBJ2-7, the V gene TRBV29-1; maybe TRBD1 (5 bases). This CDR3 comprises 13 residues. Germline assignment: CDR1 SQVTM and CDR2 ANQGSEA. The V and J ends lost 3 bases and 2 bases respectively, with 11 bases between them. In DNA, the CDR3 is TGCAGCGTTGAGTCGGACAAGACCTACGAGCAGTACTTC. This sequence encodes CSVESDKTYEQYF.

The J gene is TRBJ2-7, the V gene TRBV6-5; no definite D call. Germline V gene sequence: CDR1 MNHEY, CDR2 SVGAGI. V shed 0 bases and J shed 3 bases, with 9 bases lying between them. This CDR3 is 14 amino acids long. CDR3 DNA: TGTGCCAGCAGTTACTCGGCGGAACACTACGAGCAGTACTTC. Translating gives CASSYSAEHYEQYF.

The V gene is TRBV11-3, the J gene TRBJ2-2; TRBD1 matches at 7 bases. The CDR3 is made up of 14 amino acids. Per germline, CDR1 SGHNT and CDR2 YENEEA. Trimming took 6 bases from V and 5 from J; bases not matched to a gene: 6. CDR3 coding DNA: TGTGCCAGCAGACCCCAGGGGGTGACCGGGGAGCTGTTTTTT. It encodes CASRPQGVTGELFF.

CDR3 residues: CASSQGLAGEWQYF. In DNA, the CDR3 is TGTGCCAGCAGCCAGGGACTAGCGGGAGAATGGCAGTACTTC. The chain carries TRBV5-6 and TRBJ2-7; 14 nucleotides align to TRBD2. CDR1 and CDR2 (germline): SGHDT, YYEEEE. CDR3 length: 14 amino acids. Trimming removed 4 bases from V and 9 bases from J; junction bases left unmatched: 6.

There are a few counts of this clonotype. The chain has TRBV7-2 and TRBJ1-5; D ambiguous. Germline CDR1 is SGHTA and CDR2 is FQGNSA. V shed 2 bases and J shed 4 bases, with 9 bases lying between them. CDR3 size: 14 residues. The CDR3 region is CASSLYRQNQPQHF. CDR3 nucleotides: TGTGCCAGCAGCTTATATAGGCAGAATCAGCCCCAGCATTTT.